The 20 T cell receptor beta chains in this list originate from one sample, sequenced in a study of T cells in Graves' hyperthyroidism and ophthalmopathy. Amplified TCR beta CDR3 regions came from RNA transcripts. RT-PCR in the first round (using the HTBI primer set) targeted the TCR CDR3. In TCRdb, the multiplex PCR reads were re-called with MiXCR into one record per CDR3 protein. This sample has about 520,000 distinct CDR3 sequences, with less than 25% found just once. Specimen: blood. These receptors were obtained from a woman aged 25 to 39 with Graves' ophthalmopathy.

The sample holds many counts of this clonotype. This chain links TRBV12-3 or TRBV12-4 with TRBJ2-7; unclear D gene. CDR3 length: 14 residues. Trimming stripped 6 bases from V and 5 bases from J, with 17 bases between. The CDR3 bases are TGTGCCAGCAGGAACACGGATAGACGGAACGAGCAGTACTTC. Protein product: CASRNTDRRNEQYF.

The chain recombines TRBV29-1 with TRBJ1-2; D is ambiguous. The CDR3 has 13 residues. Germline V gene sequence: CDR1 SQVTM, CDR2 ANQGSEA. With 7 bases removed from V and 7 bases from J, the gap between germline ends came to 19 bases. The CDR3 spells CSDSTSSGFGYTF. CDR3 bases: TGCAGCGACTCGACAAGTTCGGGTTTTGGCTACACCTTC. Variable domain in full (rest from reference TRBV29-1 and TRBJ1-2): SAVISQKPSRDICQRGTSLTIQCQVDSQVTMMFWYRQQPGQSLTLIATANQGSEATYESGFVIDKFPISRPNLTFSTLTVSNMSPEDSSIYLCSDSTSSGFGYTFGSGTRLTVV.

The V and J genes are TRBV29-1 and TRBJ1-2; D is ambiguous. The V gene lost 4 bases and the J gene lost 14 bases, with 14 bases spanning the gap. CDR1 and CDR2 (germline): SQVTM, ANQGSEA. This CDR3 is 10 amino acids long. CDR3 bases: TGCAGCGTTGCCCCCGACCCCGCGACCTTC. It yields the protein CSVAPDPATF.

V is TRBV27 and J is TRBJ2-7; D unclear. This CDR3 region has 14 residues. V lost 3 bases and J lost 2, with 11 bases in between. The germline gives CDR1 MNHEY, CDR2 SMNVEV (reference sequence). The CDR3 is CASSFRIGTYEQYF. The CDR3 nucleotides are TGTGCCAGCAGTTTCAGGATCGGAACCTACGAGCAGTACTTC.

In this sample, this clonotype turned up many times. CDR3 amino acids: CASSSTGVGPYEQYF. CDR3 bases: TGTGCCAGCAGCTCCACAGGGGTAGGCCCCTACGAGCAGTACTTC. The rearrangement uses TRBV7-3 and TRBJ2-7; 7 bases are a match to TRBD1. This CDR3 has 15 residues. With 4 bases clipped from V and 2 bases from J, the junction kept 8 bases outside the gene matches. CDR1 and CDR2 (germline): SGHTA, FQGTGA.

This clonotype has ten or more counts. J is TRBJ1-1 and V is TRBV30; D is ambiguous. The CDR3 extends over 13 amino acids. Per germline, CDR1 GTSNPN and CDR2 SVGIG (reference sequence). Trimming stripped 4 bases from V and 2 bases from J, with 11 bases between. The CDR3 region is CAWMGSLNTEAFF. CDR3 bases: TGTGCCTGGATGGGGTCTCTAAACACTGAAGCTTTCTTT.

This clonotype was counted ten times or more. The rearrangement joins TRBV5-1 to TRBJ1-1; tentative D call: TRBD1 (5 bases). Germline V gene sequence: CDR1 SGHRS, CDR2 YFSETQ. The CDR3 sequence is 14 residues long. V lost 4 bases and J 1 base, leaving 11 bases between the germline ends. The CDR3 protein is CASSNTRENTEAFF. CDR3 coding DNA: TGCGCCAGCAGCAACACCAGGGAGAACACTGAAGCTTTCTTT.

The V and J genes are TRBV12-3 or TRBV12-4 and TRBJ2-5; D may be TRBD2 (7 bases). The CDR3 spans 16 residues. V gave up 3 bases and J gave up 5 bases, with 19 bases separating them. The CDR3 loop is CASSLLIRGAGETQYF. In nucleotides, the CDR3 is TGTGCCAGCAGTTTGTTAATCCGGGGGGCAGGGGAGACCCAGTACTTC.

On this clonotype: At one boundary the junction diverges from the germline segment, which might be a read error. The chain is built from TRBV4-2 and TRBJ1-1; TRBD1 is a possible D gene (5 bases). CDR1 and CDR2 (germline): LGHNA, YNFKEQ. The CDR3 is 16 residues long. CDR3 sequence: CASSQDTDSMNAEAFF. The CDR3 bases are TGTGCCAGCAGCCAAGATACAGACAGTATGAACGCTGAAGCTTTCTTT.

The J gene is TRBJ2-7, the V gene TRBV20-1, with 10 bases fitting TRBD1. J was trimmed by 2 bases and V by 3 bases; bases with no gene match: 13. The CDR3 is 17 residues long. Per germline, CDR1 DFQATT and CDR2 SNEGSKA (reference sequence). The CDR3: CSARQPGTGEEAYEQYF. In nucleotides, the CDR3 is TGCAGTGCTAGGCAGCCCGGGACAGGGGAGGAAGCCTACGAGCAGTACTTC.

The rearrangement joins TRBV12-3 or TRBV12-4 to TRBJ2-5; a possible D gene is TRBD1 (5 bases). This CDR3 contains 16 residues. Trimming took 7 bases from V and 0 from J, leaving 18 bases between them. The CDR3 coding sequence is TGTGCCAGCACGACCACGAGGCAGGGAAACCAAGAGACCCAGTACTTC. This gives the protein CASTTTRQGNQETQYF.

This clonotype was detected ten times or more. The chain recombines TRBV6-5 with TRBJ1-5; 10 bases line up with TRBD1. J gave up 7 bases and V 6 bases, and 6 bases lay outside the gene matches. Germline lookup yields CDR1 MNHEY and CDR2 SVGAGI. CDR3 size: 14 residues. CDR3 sequence (DNA): TGTGCCAGCAGGGGACAGGGGAAAGGGCAGCCCCAGCATTTT. Translation: CASRGQGKGQPQHF.

The CDR3 sequence is CASSLDKQGGHEQYF. The CDR3 nucleotides read TGTGCCAGCAGCTTGGATAAACAGGGGGGCCACGAGCAGTACTTC. V usage is TRBV5-6 and J usage is TRBJ2-7; 8 positions agree with TRBD1. Germline CDR1 is SGHDT and CDR2 is YYEEEE. The CDR3 has 15 amino acids. The trim removed 0 bases at V and 5 bases at J, leaving 7 bases unmatched.

This clonotype was found many times. The chain joins TRBV29-1 to TRBJ1-2; D not resolved. Germline CDR1 is SQVTM and CDR2 is ANQGSEA. Between the trimmed V and J ends, which lost 3 bases and 2 bases, there was a span of 7 bases. The CDR3 is 12 amino acids. CDR3 nucleotides: TGCAGCGTTGAGGCCTCCAACTATGGCTACACCTTC. Protein: CSVEASNYGYTF.

The CDR3: CASSFTGSDYGYTF. CDR3 DNA sequence: TGTGCCAGCAGTTTCACAGGGTCGGACTATGGCTACACCTTC. This rearrangement joins TRBV12-3 or TRBV12-4 to TRBJ1-2, with D perhaps matching TRBD1 (6 bases). Between the trimmed V and J ends, which lost 3 bases and 3 bases, there was a span of 11 bases. This CDR3 has 14 amino acids.

This clonotype was observed many times. One base away lies a much larger clone, so this may be a sequencing read error. No conserved phenylalanine or tryptophan ends this CDR3, so it is likely a read error. This chain links TRBV12-3 or TRBV12-4 with TRBJ1-1; D gene unclear. The CDR3 has 14 residues. Trimming took 5 bases from V and 2 from J, leaving 12 bases between them. CDR3 in amino acids: CASSREQRNTEAFL. As DNA, the CDR3 is TGTGCCAGCAGTCGTGAACAGAGAAACACTGAAGCTTTCCTT.

The rearrangement uses TRBV6-1 and TRBJ1-1; D is perhaps TRBD1 (6 bases). CDR3 size: 14 residues. Germline assignment: CDR1 MNHNS and CDR2 SASEGT. V shed 3 bases and J shed 4 bases, with 12 bases lying between them. CDR3 sequence: CASSEPGGPTEAFF. The CDR3 DNA reads TGTGCCAGCAGTGAGCCGGGGGGGCCCACTGAAGCTTTCTTT.

On this clonotype: Likely a read error: the CDR3 ends without its conserved phenylalanine or tryptophan. This sequence joins TRBV12-3 or TRBV12-4 and TRBJ2-7, with 7 nucleotides matching TRBD1. Losses at the gene ends were 6 bases for V and 6 bases for J; bases not matched to a gene: 11. This CDR3 has 14 residues. CDR3 in amino acids: CASSPRQGPSEQYY. In DNA form, the CDR3 reads TGTGCCAGCAGCCCGCGACAGGGCCCTTCCGAGCAGTACTAC.

This clonotype was found many times. CDR3 amino acids: CSVTGLKSEAFF. The CDR3 nucleotides are TGCAGCGTTACGGGACTGAAAAGTGAAGCTTTCTTT. This sequence joins TRBV29-1 and TRBJ1-1, with D possibly matching TRBD1 (5 bases). The CDR3 runs 12 residues. Per germline, CDR1 SQVTM and CDR2 ANQGSEA. Deletions cut 5 bases from V and 7 bases from J, with 14 bases between.

The V gene is TRBV13, the J gene TRBJ2-5; D is ambiguous. The V end was cut by 5 bases, the J end by 4 bases, with 11 bases between. The CDR3 covers 13 residues. Per germline, CDR1 PRHDT and CDR2 FYEKMQ (reference sequence). The CDR3 loop reads CASSPRPVETQYF. The DNA of the CDR3 is TGTGCCAGCAGCCCACGCCCGGTAGAGACCCAGTACTTC.